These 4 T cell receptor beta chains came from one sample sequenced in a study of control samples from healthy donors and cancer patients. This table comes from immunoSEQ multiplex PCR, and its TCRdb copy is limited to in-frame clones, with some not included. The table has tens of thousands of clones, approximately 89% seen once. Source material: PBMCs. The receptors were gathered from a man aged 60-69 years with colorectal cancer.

The CDR3 protein is CASSQPNPGRYYGYTF. CDR3 nucleotides: TGCGCCAGCAGCCAACCTAACCCGGGACGGTACTATGGCTACACCTTC. The gene calls are TRBV4-1 and TRBJ1-2; a possible D gene is TRBD1 (5 bases). Germline CDR1 reads MGHRA; CDR2 reads YSYEKL. The length of the CDR3 is 16 residues. The V and J ends lost 2 bases and 3 bases respectively, with 16 bases between them.

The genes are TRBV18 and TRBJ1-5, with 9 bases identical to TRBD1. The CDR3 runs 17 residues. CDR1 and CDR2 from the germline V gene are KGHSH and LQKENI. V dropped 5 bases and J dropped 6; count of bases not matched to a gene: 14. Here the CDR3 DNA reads TGTGCCAGCTCATCGTTATCACAGGGGGCGACCGGTCAGCCCCAGCATTTT. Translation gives CASSSLSQGATGQPQHF.

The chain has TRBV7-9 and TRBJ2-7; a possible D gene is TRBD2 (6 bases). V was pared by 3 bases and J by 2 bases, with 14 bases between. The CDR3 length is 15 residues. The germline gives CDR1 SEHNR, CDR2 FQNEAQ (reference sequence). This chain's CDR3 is CASSLSAGRTYEQYF. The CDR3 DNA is TGTGCCAGCAGCTTGTCCGCCGGGAGAACCTACGAGCAGTACTTC.

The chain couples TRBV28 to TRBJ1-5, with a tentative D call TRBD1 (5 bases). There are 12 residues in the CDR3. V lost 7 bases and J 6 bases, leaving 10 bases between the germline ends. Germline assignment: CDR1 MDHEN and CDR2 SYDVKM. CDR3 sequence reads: CASTRAVQPQHF. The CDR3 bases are TGTGCCAGCACCAGGGCGGTTCAGCCCCAGCATTTT.